Reported below is one TCR beta chain. TCRdb keeps only in-frame clones here, not all; method: immunoSEQ multiplex PCR. This table has some 120,000 clones, around nine tenths appearing once. The sample originates from a study of cytomegalovirus exposure and HLA in healthy donors. This CDR3 region has 15 residues. The gene calls are TRBV21-1 and TRBJ2-1; the D segment call TRBD1 is taken from the table without a DNA check. TRBV21-1 is classified as a pseudogene. This clonotype was sampled from a man aged 25-45 years in good health and CMV-seronegative. Sequenced input: PBMCs. CDR3 in amino acids: CASSPRDSSYNEQFF. CDR3 sequence (DNA): TGTGCCAGCAGCCCCCGGGACAGCTCCTACAATGAGCAGTTCTTC.